This T cell receptor (beta chain) stems from a study of response to subunit inactivated influenza vaccine. General observations from the study: Authors suggested few new T cells are recruited by each seasonal influenza vaccination.

TCRdb reanalysed the RT-PCR reads using MiXCR and keeps one entry per CDR3 protein. The table includes 540,000 or so distinct CDR3 sequences, 13% detected once. Trimming took off 0 bases at V and 7 bases at J, with 12 bases between the two ends. Looked up from germline, CDR1 is LGHNA and CDR2 is YSLEER. The CDR3 consists of 14 residues. The table lists this clonotype with many counts. As yet, its antigen is unknown. J is TRBJ1-1 and V is TRBV4-3; the D is unclear. This TCR derives from a man aged 50 or older who received an inactivated influenza vaccine. Specimen: PBMCs from blood, collected roughly 6 weeks after vaccination. CDR3 in amino acids: CASSQDQVIGEAFF. CDR3 nucleotide sequence: TGCGCCAGCAGCCAAGATCAGGTTATTGGTGAAGCTTTCTTT.